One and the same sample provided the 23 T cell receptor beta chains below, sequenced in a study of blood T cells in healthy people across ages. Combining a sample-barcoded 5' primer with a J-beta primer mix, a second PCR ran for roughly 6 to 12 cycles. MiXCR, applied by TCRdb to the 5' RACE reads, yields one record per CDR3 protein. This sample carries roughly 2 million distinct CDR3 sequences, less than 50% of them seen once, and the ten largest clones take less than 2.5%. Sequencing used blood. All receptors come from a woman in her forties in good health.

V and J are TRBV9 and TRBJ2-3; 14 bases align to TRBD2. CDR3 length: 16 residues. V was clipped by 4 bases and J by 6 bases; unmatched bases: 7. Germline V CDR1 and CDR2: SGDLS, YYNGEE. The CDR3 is CASSIGTSGGSDTQYF. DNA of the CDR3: TGTGCCAGCAGCATAGGGACTAGCGGGGGATCGGATACGCAGTATTTT.

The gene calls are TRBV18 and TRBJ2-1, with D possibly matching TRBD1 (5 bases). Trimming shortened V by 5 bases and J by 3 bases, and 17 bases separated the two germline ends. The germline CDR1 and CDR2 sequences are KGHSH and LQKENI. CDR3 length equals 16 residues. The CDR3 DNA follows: TGTGCCAGCTCATACCAGTCAGGGAAGCTCTACAATGAGCAGTTCTTC. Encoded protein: CASSYQSGKLYNEQFF.

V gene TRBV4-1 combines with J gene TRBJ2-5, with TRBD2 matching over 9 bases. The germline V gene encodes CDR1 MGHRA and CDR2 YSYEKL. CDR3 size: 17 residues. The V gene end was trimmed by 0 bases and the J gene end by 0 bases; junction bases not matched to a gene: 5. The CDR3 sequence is CASSQEMAGGNQETQYF. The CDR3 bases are TGCGCCAGCAGCCAAGAGATGGCGGGGGGGAACCAAGAGACCCAGTACTTC.

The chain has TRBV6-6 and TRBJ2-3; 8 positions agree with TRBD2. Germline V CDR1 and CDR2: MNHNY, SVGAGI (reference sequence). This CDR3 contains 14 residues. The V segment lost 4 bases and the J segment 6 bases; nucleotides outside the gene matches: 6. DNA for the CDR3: TGTGCCAGCAGTTCAGGCGGGGGGCCGGATACGCAGTATTTT. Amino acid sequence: CASSSGGGPDTQYF.

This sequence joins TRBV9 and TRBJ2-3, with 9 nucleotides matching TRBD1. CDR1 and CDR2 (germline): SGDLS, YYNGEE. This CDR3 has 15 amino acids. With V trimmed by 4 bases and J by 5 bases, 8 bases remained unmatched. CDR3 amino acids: CASSNLTGGLDTQYF. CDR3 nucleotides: TGTGCCAGCAGCAACCTGACAGGGGGACTAGATACGCAGTATTTT. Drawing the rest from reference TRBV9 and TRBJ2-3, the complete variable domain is DSGVTQTPKHLITATGQRVTLRCSPRSGDLSVYWYQQSLDQGLQFLIQYYNGEERAKGNILERFSAQQFPDLHSELNLSSLELGDSALYFCASSNLTGGLDTQYFGPGTRLTVL.

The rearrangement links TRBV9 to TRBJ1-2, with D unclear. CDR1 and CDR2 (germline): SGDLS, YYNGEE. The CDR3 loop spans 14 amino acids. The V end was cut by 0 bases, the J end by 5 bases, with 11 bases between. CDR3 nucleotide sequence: TGTGCCAGCAGCGTAGCTCTAGAGGGATATGGCTACACCTTC. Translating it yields CASSVALEGYGYTF. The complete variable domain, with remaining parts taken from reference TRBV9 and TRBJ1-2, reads DSGVTQTPKHLITATGQRVTLRCSPRSGDLSVYWYQQSLDQGLQFLIQYYNGEERAKGNILERFSAQQFPDLHSELNLSSLELGDSALYFCASSVALEGYGYTFGSGTRLTVV.

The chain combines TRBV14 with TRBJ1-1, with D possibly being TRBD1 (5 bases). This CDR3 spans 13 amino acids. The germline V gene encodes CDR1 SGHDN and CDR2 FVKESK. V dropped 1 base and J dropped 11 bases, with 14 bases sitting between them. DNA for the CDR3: TGTGCCAGCAGCCAAGCTGGGACCACATCGGCTTTCTTT. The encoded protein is CASSQAGTTSAFF.

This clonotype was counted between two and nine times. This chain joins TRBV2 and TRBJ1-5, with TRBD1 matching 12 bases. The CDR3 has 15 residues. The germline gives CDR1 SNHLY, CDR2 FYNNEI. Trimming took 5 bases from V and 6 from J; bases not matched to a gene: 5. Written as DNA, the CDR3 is TGTGCCAGCAGTTGGGACAGGGGGCCGGGTCAGCCCCAGCATTTT. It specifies CASSWDRGPGQPQHF. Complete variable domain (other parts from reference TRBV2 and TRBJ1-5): EPEVTQTPSHQVTQMGQEVILRCVPISNHLYFYWYRQILGQKVEFLVSFYNNEISEKSEIFDDQFSVERPDGSNFTLKIRSTKLEDSAMYFCASSWDRGPGQPQHFGDGTRLSIL.

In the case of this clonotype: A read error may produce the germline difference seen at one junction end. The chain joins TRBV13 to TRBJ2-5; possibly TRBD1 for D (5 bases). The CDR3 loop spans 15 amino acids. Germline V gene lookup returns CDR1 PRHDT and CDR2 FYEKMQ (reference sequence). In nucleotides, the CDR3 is TGTGCCAGCGGCTTAGGAGAGACAGTCCAAGAGACCCAGTACTTC. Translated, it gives CASGLGETVQETQYF.

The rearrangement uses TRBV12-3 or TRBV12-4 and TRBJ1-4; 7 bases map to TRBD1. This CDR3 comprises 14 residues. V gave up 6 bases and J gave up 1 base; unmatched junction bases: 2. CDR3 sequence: CASRRDRTNEKLFF. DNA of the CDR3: TGTGCCAGCAGACGGGACAGAACTAATGAAAAACTGTTTTTT.

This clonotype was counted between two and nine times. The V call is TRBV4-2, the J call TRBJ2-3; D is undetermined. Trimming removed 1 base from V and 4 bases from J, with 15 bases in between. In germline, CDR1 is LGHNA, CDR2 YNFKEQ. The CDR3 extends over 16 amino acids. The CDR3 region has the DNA TGTGCCAGCAGCCAAGGAAGGGTCTCCCCGCCAGATACGCAGTATTTT. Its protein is CASSQGRVSPPDTQYF.

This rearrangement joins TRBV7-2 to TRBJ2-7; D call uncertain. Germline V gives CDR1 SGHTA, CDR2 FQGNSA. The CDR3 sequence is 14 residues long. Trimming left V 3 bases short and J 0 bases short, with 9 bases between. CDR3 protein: CASSFQQSSYEQYF. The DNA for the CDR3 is TGTGCCAGCAGCTTTCAACAGAGCTCCTACGAGCAGTACTTC.

This CDR3 reads CSGAVASYEQYF. In DNA form, the CDR3 reads TGCAGTGGTGCAGTCGCCTCCTACGAGCAGTACTTC. The chain has TRBV20-1 and TRBJ2-7; D ambiguous. This CDR3 has 12 residues. V lost 7 bases, J lost 0 bases, and 10 bases lay in between. CDR1 and CDR2 (germline): DFQATT, SNEGSKA (reference sequence).

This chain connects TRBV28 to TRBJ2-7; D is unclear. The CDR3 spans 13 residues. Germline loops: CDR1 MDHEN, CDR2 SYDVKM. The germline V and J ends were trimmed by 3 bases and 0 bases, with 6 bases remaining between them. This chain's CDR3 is CASSFVSSYEQYF. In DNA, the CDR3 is TGTGCCAGCAGTTTTGTAAGCTCCTACGAGCAGTACTTC.

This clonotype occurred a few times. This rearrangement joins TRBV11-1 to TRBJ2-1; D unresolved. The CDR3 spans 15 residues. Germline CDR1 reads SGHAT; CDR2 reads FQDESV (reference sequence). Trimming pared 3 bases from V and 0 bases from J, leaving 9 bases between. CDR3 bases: TGTGCCAGCAGCTTTACCCAAAGCTCCTACAATGAGCAGTTCTTC. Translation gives CASSFTQSSYNEQFF.

The CDR3 DNA sequence: TGTGCCAGCAGCCACTGGGCCAAAATCAAGGAGACCCAGTACTTC. It encodes CASSHWAKIKETQYF. J is TRBJ2-5 and V is TRBV27; D is undetermined. The length of the CDR3 is 15 residues. CDR1 and CDR2 (germline): MNHEY, SMNVEV (reference sequence). V was trimmed by 6 bases and J by 5 bases, leaving 19 bases between them.

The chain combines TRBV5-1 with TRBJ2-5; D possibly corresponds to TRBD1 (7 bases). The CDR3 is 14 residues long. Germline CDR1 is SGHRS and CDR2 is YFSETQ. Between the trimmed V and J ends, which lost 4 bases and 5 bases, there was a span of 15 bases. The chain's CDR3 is CASSAGQLIETQYF. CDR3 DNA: TGCGCCAGCAGCGCGGGACAGCTCATTGAGACCCAGTACTTC.

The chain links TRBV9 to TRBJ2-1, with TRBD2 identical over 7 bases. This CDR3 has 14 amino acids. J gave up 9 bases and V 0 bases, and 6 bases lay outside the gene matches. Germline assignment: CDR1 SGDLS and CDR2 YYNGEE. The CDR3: CASSVGPTSSEQFF. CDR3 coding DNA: TGTGCCAGCAGCGTAGGCCCGACTAGCAGTGAGCAGTTCTTC.

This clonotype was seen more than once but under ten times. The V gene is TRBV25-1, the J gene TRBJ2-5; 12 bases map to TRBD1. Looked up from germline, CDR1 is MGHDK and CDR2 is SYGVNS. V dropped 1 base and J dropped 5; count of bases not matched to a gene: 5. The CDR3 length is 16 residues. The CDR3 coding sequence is TGTGCCAGCAGTGAATCCGGGACAGGGGGCAGGGAGACCCAGTACTTC. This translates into CASSESGTGGRETQYF.

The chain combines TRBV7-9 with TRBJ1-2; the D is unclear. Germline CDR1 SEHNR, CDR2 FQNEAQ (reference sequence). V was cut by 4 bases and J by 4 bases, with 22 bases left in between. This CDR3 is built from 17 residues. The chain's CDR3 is CASSSSRHREGGYGYTF. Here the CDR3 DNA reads TGTGCCAGCAGCTCTTCGAGGCACCGCGAGGGAGGCTATGGCTACACCTTC.

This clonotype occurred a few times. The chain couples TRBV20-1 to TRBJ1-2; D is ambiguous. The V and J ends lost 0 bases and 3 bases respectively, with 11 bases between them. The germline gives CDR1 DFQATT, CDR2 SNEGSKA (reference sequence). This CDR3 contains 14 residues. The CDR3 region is CSARDQVTDYGYTF. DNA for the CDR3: TGCAGTGCTAGAGATCAAGTGACGGACTATGGCTACACCTTC.

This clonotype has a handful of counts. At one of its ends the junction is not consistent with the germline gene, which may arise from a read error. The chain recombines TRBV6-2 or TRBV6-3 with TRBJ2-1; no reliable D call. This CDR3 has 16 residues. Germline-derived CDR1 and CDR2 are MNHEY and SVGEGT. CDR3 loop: CASSRHLSSSCNEQFF. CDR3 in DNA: TGTGCCAGCAGTCGCCATCTCTCGAGCTCCTGCAATGAGCAGTTCTTC.

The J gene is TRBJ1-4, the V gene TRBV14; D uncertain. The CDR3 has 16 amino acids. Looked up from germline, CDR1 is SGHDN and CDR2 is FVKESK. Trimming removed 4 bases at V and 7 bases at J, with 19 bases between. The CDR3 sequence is CASSPSAGSSGEKLFF. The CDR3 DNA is TGTGCCAGCAGCCCCAGTGCCGGTAGTTCCGGTGAAAAACTGTTTTTT. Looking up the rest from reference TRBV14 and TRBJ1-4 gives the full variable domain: EAGVTQFPSHSVIEKGQTVTLRCDPISGHDNLYWYRRVMGKEIKFLLHFVKESKQDESGMPNNRFLAERTGGTYSTLKVQPAELEDSGVYFCASSPSAGSSGEKLFFGSGTQLSVL.